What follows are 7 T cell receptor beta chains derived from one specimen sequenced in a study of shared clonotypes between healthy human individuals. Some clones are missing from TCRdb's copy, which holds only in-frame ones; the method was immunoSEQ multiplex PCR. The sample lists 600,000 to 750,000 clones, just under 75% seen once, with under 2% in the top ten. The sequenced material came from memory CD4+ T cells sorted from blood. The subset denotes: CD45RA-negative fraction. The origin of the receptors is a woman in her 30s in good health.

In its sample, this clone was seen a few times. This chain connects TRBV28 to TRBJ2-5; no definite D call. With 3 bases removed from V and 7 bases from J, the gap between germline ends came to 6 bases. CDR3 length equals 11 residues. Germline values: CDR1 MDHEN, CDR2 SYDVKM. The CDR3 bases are TGTGCCAGCAGTTTTTCGAGGACCCAGTACTTC. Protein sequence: CASSFSRTQYF.

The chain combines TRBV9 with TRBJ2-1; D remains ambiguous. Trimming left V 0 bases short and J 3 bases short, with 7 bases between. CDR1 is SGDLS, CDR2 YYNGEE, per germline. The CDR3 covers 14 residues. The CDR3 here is CASSVGVSYNEQFF. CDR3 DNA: TGTGCCAGCAGCGTAGGGGTTAGCTACAATGAGCAGTTCTTC.

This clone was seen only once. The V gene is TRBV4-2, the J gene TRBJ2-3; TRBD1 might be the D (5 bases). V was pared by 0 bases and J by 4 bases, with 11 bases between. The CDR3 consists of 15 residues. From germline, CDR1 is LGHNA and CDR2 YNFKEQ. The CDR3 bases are TGTGCCAGCAGCCAAGATAGTCTAGGGGCAGATACGCAGTATTTT. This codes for CASSQDSLGADTQYF.

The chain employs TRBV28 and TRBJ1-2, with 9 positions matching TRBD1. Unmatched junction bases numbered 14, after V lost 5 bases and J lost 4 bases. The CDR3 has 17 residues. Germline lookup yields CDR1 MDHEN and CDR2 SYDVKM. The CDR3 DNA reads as TGTGCCAGCAGTCCCGCCGCAGGGACAGGGACTTTCTATGGCTACACCTTC. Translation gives CASSPAAGTGTFYGYTF.

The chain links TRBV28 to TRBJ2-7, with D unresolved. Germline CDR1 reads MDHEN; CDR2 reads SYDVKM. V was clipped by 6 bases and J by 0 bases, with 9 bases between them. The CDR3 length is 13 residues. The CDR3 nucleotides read TGTGCCAGCAGGGGTCACAGCTCCTACGAGCAGTACTTC. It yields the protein CASRGHSSYEQYF.

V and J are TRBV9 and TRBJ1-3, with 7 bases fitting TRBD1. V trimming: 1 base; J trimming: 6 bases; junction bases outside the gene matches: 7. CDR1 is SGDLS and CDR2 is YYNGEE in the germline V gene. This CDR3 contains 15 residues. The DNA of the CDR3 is TGTGCCAGCAGCGTAAAAGGGGGCGGCTTAAACACCATATATTTT. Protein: CASSVKGGGLNTIYF.

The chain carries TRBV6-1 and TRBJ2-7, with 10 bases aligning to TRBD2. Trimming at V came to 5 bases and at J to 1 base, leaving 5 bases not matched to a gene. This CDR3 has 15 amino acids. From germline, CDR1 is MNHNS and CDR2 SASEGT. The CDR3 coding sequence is TGTGCCAGCAGTTTCGGGACTAGCGTTTCCTACGAGCAGTACTTC. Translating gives CASSFGTSVSYEQYF.